This is a list of T cell receptor beta chains from one sample in a study of neurological immune-mediated disorders. In TCRdb, the 5' RACE reads were re-called with MiXCR into one record per CDR3 protein. The table shows about 82,000 distinct CDR3 sequences, with just over 2.5% occurring only once. Sequences were obtained from PBMCs. Source of these receptors: a woman in her twenties or thirties with multiple sclerosis. Each CDR3 is given with its conserved first and last residue. A D gene is named only where the DNA matches it firmly. The size field reads once, few, many or a size class.

J	V	D	size	CDR3	DNA
TRBJ2-2	TRBV14	TRBD2	many	CASSQVLRERNTGELFF	TGTGCCAGCAGCCAAGTGTTGCGGGAGAGAAACACCGGGGAGCTGTTTTTT
TRBJ1-5	TRBV12-3/TRBV12-4	TRBD1	many	CASSETGGGNQPQHF	TGTGCCAGCAGTGAGACAGGGGGTGGGAATCAGCCCCAGCATTTT
TRBJ2-5	TRBV7-2	.	many	CASSLGGSQETQYF	TGTGCCAGCAGCTTAGGTGGCAGCCAAGAGACCCAGTACTTC
TRBJ1-1	TRBV21-1	.	many	CASSKRQHFMNTEAFF	TGTGCCAGCAGCAAAAGACAGCACTTTATGAACACTGAAGCTTTCTTT
TRBJ1-1	TRBV27	TRBD1	many	CASRFRDRGLSTEAFF	TGTGCCAGCAGATTCCGGGACAGGGGGTTATCCACTGAAGCTTTCTTT
TRBJ1-1	TRBV28	.	many	CASSFIGQRNTEAFF	TGTGCCAGCAGTTTCATCGGACAGAGGAACACTGAAGCTTTCTTT
TRBJ2-7	TRBV3-1	TRBD2	many	CASSQITTSGEDLYF	TGTGCCAGCAGCCAAATCACGACTAGCGGAGAGGACTTGTACTTC
TRBJ2-4	TRBV27	.	many	CASSLRGAKNIQYF	TGTGCCAGCAGTTTAAGAGGGGCCAAAAACATTCAGTACTTC
TRBJ2-5	TRBV12-3/TRBV12-4	.	many	CASSADRRQETQYF	TGTGCCAGCAGCGCCGACCGACGTCAAGAGACCCAGTACTTC
TRBJ2-1	TRBV20-1	.	many	CSASGGRTSTYNEQFF	TGCAGTGCTAGTGGGGGGAGGACTTCCACCTACAATGAGCAGTTCTTC
TRBJ2-3	TRBV3-1	TRBD1	many	CASSLGRTGRTNTQYF	TGTGCCAGCAGCCTAGGGCGGACAGGGAGAACGAATACGCAGTATTTT
TRBJ2-3	TRBV27	.	many	CATGGQREHTQYF	TGTGCCACCGGGGGGCAGAGGGAGCATACGCAGTATTTT
TRBJ1-1	TRBV7-2	.	many	CASSKDGENTEAFF	TGTGCCAGCAGCAAAGACGGTGAGAACACTGAAGCTTTCTTT
TRBJ1-5	TRBV12-3/TRBV12-4	TRBD1	many	CASSWDRRQPQHF	TGTGCCAGCAGCTGGGACAGACGGCAGCCCCAGCATTTT
TRBJ2-3	TRBV24-1	TRBD1	many	CATSGSGTGLRTDTQYF	TGTGCCACCAGTGGCTCCGGGACAGGGCTGAGGACAGATACGCAGTATTTT
TRBJ2-1	TRBV5-5	TRBD2	many	CASSLMREYYNEQFF	TGTGCCAGCAGCTTGATGCGGGAGTACTACAATGAGCAGTTCTTC
TRBJ1-1	TRBV11-2	.	many	CASSLNAVNTEAFF	TGTGCCAGCAGCCTAAACGCAGTTAACACTGAAGCTTTCTTT
TRBJ2-1	TRBV2	.	many	CASRQFDYNEQFF	TGTGCCAGCAGGCAATTCGACTACAATGAGCAGTTCTTC
TRBJ1-3	TRBV20-1	TRBD1	many	CSVDRGGNTIYF	TGCAGTGTGGACAGGGGGGGAAACACCATATATTTT
TRBJ2-1	TRBV20-1	.	many	CSAPSVHSYNEQFF	TGCAGTGCCCCTAGTGTACACTCCTACAATGAGCAGTTCTTC
TRBJ2-1	TRBV20-1	.	many	CSAKTSWDEQFF	TGCAGTGCTAAAACCTCTTGGGATGAGCAGTTCTTC
TRBJ1-4	TRBV12-3/TRBV12-4	TRBD1	many	CASSPPGQFHEKLFF	TGTGCCAGCAGTCCGCCGGGACAGTTTCATGAAAAACTGTTTTTT
TRBJ2-3	TRBV20-1	.	many	CSSPPGTITDTQYF	TGCAGTTCCCCCCCCGGGACGATCACAGATACGCAGTATTTT
TRBJ2-5	TRBV11-2	.	many	CASSRFQGSLETQYF	TGTGCCAGCAGCCGCTTCCAGGGATCCCTGGAGACCCAGTACTTC
TRBJ2-7	TRBV6-6	.	many	CASSYSWARRGYEQYF	TGTGCCAGCAGTTACTCGTGGGCTCGCCGCGGGTACGAGCAGTACTTC
TRBJ1-4	TRBV29-1	.	many	CSVEGAQGEKLFF	TGCAGCGTTGAGGGGGCGCAGGGTGAAAAACTGTTTTTT
TRBJ2-1	TRBV4-2	.	many	CASSPMRGWEQFF	TGTGCCAGCAGCCCGATGCGTGGGTGGGAGCAGTTCTTC
TRBJ2-1	TRBV20-1	.	few	CSAAPVMAESYNEQFF	TGCAGTGCCGCGCCCGTCATGGCGGAATCCTACAATGAGCAGTTCTTC
TRBJ2-2	TRBV4-3	.	many	CASSQERAERNTGELFF	TGCGCCAGCAGCCAAGAGAGGGCGGAAAGGAACACCGGGGAGCTGTTTTTT
TRBJ2-1	TRBV24-1	.	many	CATSGKDRWTNEQFF	TGTGCCACCAGTGGTAAGGATCGTTGGACCAATGAGCAGTTCTTC
TRBJ2-2	TRBV29-1	.	many	CSVVGGNTGELFF	TGCAGCGTAGTTGGGGGTAACACCGGGGAGCTGTTTTTT
TRBJ1-1	TRBV7-2	.	many	CASSPVGGDTEAFF	TGTGCCAGCAGCCCTGTCGGGGGGGACACTGAAGCTTTCTTT
TRBJ1-6	TRBV4-3	.	many	CASSQEFTGGNSPLHF	TGCGCCAGCAGCCAAGAGTTCACAGGAGGGAATTCACCCCTCCACTTT
TRBJ2-3	TRBV20-1	TRBD2	many	CSASPLAGGRQNVFNTQYF	TGCAGTGCTAGTCCGTTAGCGGGAGGCCGACAGAACGTCTTCAATACGCAGTATTTT